This T cell receptor (beta chain) was identified during a study of PD-1 blockade in classical Hodgkin lymphoma (dated by TCRdb to the early 2020s). Notes on the research overall: Nivolumab dosing was 3 mg/kg intravenously every 2 weeks, continuing until either disease progression or unacceptable toxicity. To define a peripheral blood immune signature of response to PD-1 blockade in classical Hodgkin lymphoma, the study combined TCR beta sequencing with CyTOF.

Genomic DNA was extracted with the Qiagen DNeasy kit from unsorted PBMCs and from negatively selected CD4+ and CD8+ fractions. TCR beta CDR3 regions were subjected to amplification by immunoSEQ multiplex PCR with primers that anneal to V and J segments. A synthetic immune receptor repertoire was used to minimize amplification bias, and any remaining bias was removed computationally after sequencing. The paper's processing steps were these. Repertoire diversity was quantified as the Shannon entropy index using custom Python scripts. Unsorted, CD4+ and CD8+ repertoires were analyzed separately, except in combined analyses where CD4+ and CD8+ sequences were merged in silico. A clone counted as expanded when the clone's frequency after treatment rose at least 2-fold relative to C1D1, and clones undetected at baseline were given a pseudocount of 0.5. Singleton clones were defined as clones with 0 or 1 copy at C1D1, and non-singleton clones were defined as clones with 2 or more copies. Clones expanded in unsorted samples were labelled as CD4+, CD8+ or unknown by matching protein sequences in sorted samples from the same patient. Wilcoxon tests on paired samples were used to test diversity changes from C1D1 to C4D1. The table was pulled from immuneACCESS by TCRdb, which kept in-frame rearrangements only. Such tables lose some clones; where checked, under half of the loss comes from unresolved V genes, and the rest has no known cause. V and J calls and clone size are as listed in that table; D and trimming were resolved from the DNA. Across this sample there are some 95,000 clones, with 89% seen only once. Together, the top ten hold about 10% of the sample.

The time point label of this sample denotes: cycle 2 day 1 (C2D1) of nivolumab. All trial patients had relapsed after autologous stem cell transplantation, with cohorts A, B and C differing in prior brentuximab vedotin exposure. The trial cohort comprised approximately 55 patients with relapsed/refractory classical Hodgkin lymphoma whose best overall responses were complete response, partial response or progressive disease. Single-agent nivolumab was administered to trial patients in the multi-cohort phase II CheckMate 205 trial. An independent review committee assessed best overall response by applying the 2007 International Working Group response criteria. Trial PBMCs were collected immediately before nivolumab initiation (C1D1) and during therapy at cycle 2 day 1 and cycle 4 day 1. Peripheral blood was collected in 8 mL Vacutainer Cell Preparation Tubes, from which PBMCs were isolated by centrifugation and then cryopreserved.

What the study reported, not specific to this receptor: Among trial patients, those achieving complete response had baseline diversity similar to that of newly diagnosed patients, while diversity was significantly lower in partial responders and progressors. The study covered only a single clinical trial cohort, and the causes of the repertoire differences, possibly disease activity or prior therapy, were still not defined. CD4+ but not CD8+ TCR diversity rose significantly by C4D1 (p=0.0027 vs p=0.16), most apparent in complete responders (p=0.02). Baseline TCR diversity was reported to be lower in newly diagnosed patients than in healthy donors, and even lower in relapsed/refractory patients. Lower diversity was observed in patients in whom nivolumab was started less than 1 year after ASCT, and these patients were excluded from later analyses so that confounding by immune reconstitution would be avoided.

At the junction V is shortened by 5 bases and J by 2 bases; bases outside the gene matches: 3. From cysteine to phenylalanine, the CDR3 is 13 amino acids long. Of the read, only the CDR3 DNA is kept; its 39 bases are in frame from base 1. According to the germline V gene (reference sequence), CDR1 reads MNHEY and CDR2 reads SMNVEV. Comment on this clone: What this receptor recognizes is not known. The record has no base qualities; no much larger clone is one base away.

This receptor was identified in a human donor with classical Hodgkin lymphoma. The sequence links TRBV27 to TRBJ2-7, with 7 central nucleotides matching TRBD2. The starting material was peripheral blood mononuclear cells (PBMCs), obtained before the second cycle of nivolumab. The DNA reads as follows: TGTGCCAGCAGTAAGCGGGGCCCCTACGAGCAGTACTTC. This yields the protein CASSKRGPYEQYF.